This entry concerns a single T cell receptor beta chain. The antigen remains unidentified. This record comes from a study of shared clonotypes between healthy human individuals. Across the whole study: The donor pool was made up of a couple of women and a few men aged 18 to 49.

The CDR3 extends over 12 amino acids. The germline V gene has CDR1 ENHRY and CDR2 SYGVKD. Trimming removed 5 bases at V and 5 bases at J, with 10 bases between. Study-wide results and limits: Memory subsets generally showed smaller estimated richness than naive subsets did.

The sorted-subset replicate PCRs were given around 200 ng DNA, which is 27,000 or so T cell genomes. Original methodology: Sequence data from immunoSEQ were junction-only and lacked quality scores; consequently, filtering differed. Sequenced by immunoSEQ multiplex PCR; TCRdb stores in-frame clones only, minus some. Clone size and the V and J calls come from that table; the DNA yielded D and trimming. Among a few hundred thousand clones listed, over 60% were seen once. This TCR was sampled from a man under 40 in good health. The rearrangement joins TRBV10-3 to TRBJ2-7; D not certain. Sequencing used memory CD4+ T cells sorted from blood. Described subset: CD45RA-negative fraction. CDR3 nucleotide sequence: TGTGCCATCAGTAGGGATGATAACGAGCAGTACTTC. Translated: CAISRDDNEQYF.